This T cell receptor beta chain was captured in a study of read filtering for tumor transcriptome and immune sequencing. About the study: By R-ISS, stages I, II and III held approximately 8, 16 and 7 patients.

Molecular barcoded adaptors covering alpha/delta and beta/gamma chains were used on approximately 400 ng RNA. A single record per CDR3 protein comes from TCRdb applying MiXCR to the reads. Of tens of thousands of distinct CDR3 sequences in the sample, 13% to 15% are singletons; the top ten hold 5.5% to 7%. Bone marrow was sampled from every patient at the time of active disease. Turning to this clonotype: Its specificity is not known.

Study-wide results and caveats: In IR-seq, single-read clonotypes were approximately 83% of clonotypes but approximately 4% of reads.

J gave up 0 bases and V 8 bases, and 7 bases lay outside the gene matches. Germline V gene lookup returns CDR1 MDHEN and CDR2 SYDVKM. There are 15 residues in the CDR3. The J gene is TRBJ2-5, the V gene TRBV28, with TRBD1 matching 9 bases. Sequencing input: a population of CD138-negative cells sorted from bone marrow. The receptor comes from a donor older than 35 with multiple myeloma. CDR3: CASAGTGSHQETQYF. CDR3 coding DNA: TGTGCCAGCGCTGGGACAGGGAGTCACCAAGAGACCCAGTACTTC.